The 15 T cell receptor beta chains given below trace back to one sample, sequenced in a study of T cell responses to AZD1222 COVID-19 vaccine. Profiling relied on immunoSEQ multiplex PCR, and the TCRdb table lists in-frame clones only, not all of them. The sample holds about 140,000 clones; 80% to 90% are singletons and the top ten take 1.5% to 2%. This specimen consisted of peripheral blood, obtained on day 0 of AZD1222 vaccination. All receptors come from an adult in good health.

The chain joins TRBV20-1 to TRBJ2-7; the D is unclear. V lost 3 bases, J lost 3 bases, and 6 bases lay in between. This CDR3 region has 11 residues. Germline CDR1 DFQATT, CDR2 SNEGSKA (reference sequence). The CDR3 DNA is TGCAGTGCTAGCGGTGGCTACGAGCAGTACTTC. Amino acids: CSASGGYEQYF.

The rearrangement links TRBV19 to TRBJ1-3, with D hard to call. Trimming removed 7 bases at V and 2 bases at J, with 12 bases between. CDR3 length: 14 residues. Per the germline V gene, CDR1 is LNHDA and CDR2 is SQIVND (reference sequence). The CDR3 here is CASITTGTGNTIYF. In nucleotides, the CDR3 is TGTGCCAGTATCACTACGGGGACTGGAAACACCATATATTTT. The whole variable domain, remainder taken from reference TRBV19 and TRBJ1-3, is DGGITQSPKYLFRKEGQNVTLSCEQNLNHDAMYWYRQDPGQGLRLIYYSQIVNDFQKGDIAEGYSVSREKKESFPLTVTSAQKNPTAFYLCASITTGTGNTIYFGEGSWLTVV.

The chain is built from TRBV5-4 and TRBJ2-7; 7 bases agree with TRBD2. V lost 0 bases, J lost 6 bases, and 12 bases stayed unmatched. In germline, CDR1 is SGHNT, CDR2 YYREEE (reference sequence). The CDR3 has 16 amino acids. The CDR3 spells CASSLAGGSVPGEQYF. CDR3 DNA: TGTGCCAGCAGCTTGGCCGGCGGGAGCGTCCCCGGCGAGCAGTACTTC.

For the CDR3, the DNA is TGTGCCAGCAGTGCGGGGATTGATCGGGACAGACAAGGAGCTTTCTTT. This gives the protein CASSAGIDRDRQGAFF. The rearrangement links TRBV6-1 to TRBJ1-1; 7 bases map to TRBD1. The V and J ends lost 4 bases and 10 bases, in that order; junction bases with no gene match: 18. This CDR3 is 16 amino acids long. CDR1 and CDR2 from the germline V gene are MNHNS and SASEGT.

The V and J genes are TRBV7-9 and TRBJ2-3, with D tentatively TRBD1 or TRBD2 (6 bases each). This CDR3 comprises 15 residues. Deletions cut 1 base from V and 4 bases from J, with 12 bases between. Germline CDR1 is SEHNR and CDR2 is FQNEAQ (reference sequence). CDR3 in amino acids: CASSLVRGVSDTQYF. Here the CDR3 DNA reads TGTGCCAGCAGCTTAGTGAGGGGGGTATCAGATACGCAGTATTTT. Filled out from reference TRBV7-9 and TRBJ2-3, the complete variable domain reads DTGVSQNPRHKITKRGQNVTFRCDPISEHNRLYWYRQTLGQGPEFLTYFQNEAQLEKSRLLSDRFSAERPKGSFSTLEIQRTEQGDSAMYLCASSLVRGVSDTQYFGPGTRLTVL.

The chain couples TRBV5-6 to TRBJ1-1; the D gene is possibly TRBD1 (5 bases). Germline V CDR1 and CDR2: SGHDT, YYEEEE. CDR3 length equals 14 residues. V was clipped by 4 bases and J by 7 bases, with 17 bases between them. CDR3 amino acids: CASSHAGSPDEAFF. In DNA, the CDR3 is TGTGCCAGCAGCCATGCAGGGAGCCCAGATGAAGCTTTCTTT.

The V call is TRBV6-5, the J call TRBJ2-3; D unclear. Trimming took off 7 bases at V and 10 bases at J, with 15 bases between the two ends. In germline, CDR1 is MNHEY, CDR2 SVGAGI. The CDR3 has 12 amino acids. The CDR3 loop reads CASTGGPNSQYF. The CDR3 DNA follows: TGTGCCAGCACCGGCGGACCTAACTCGCAGTATTTT.

V is TRBV15 and J is TRBJ1-2; possibly TRBD1 for D (6 bases). The CDR3 spans 13 residues. Germline V gene lookup returns CDR1 LNHNV and CDR2 YYDKDF (reference sequence). The V end was cut by 2 bases, the J end by 4 bases, with 8 bases between. Here the CDR3 reads CATSRPDSYGYTF. The CDR3 nucleotides read TGTGCCACCAGCAGACCGGACAGCTATGGCTACACCTTC.

V and J are TRBV6-5 and TRBJ2-1; 7 bases fit TRBD1. The CDR3 loop spans 15 amino acids. Germline V gives CDR1 MNHEY, CDR2 SVGAGI. The ends lost 6 bases at V and 0 bases at J; junction bases unmatched: 5. The CDR3 DNA reads as TGTGCCAGCAGCACAGGGGCTTTCTCCTACAATGAGCAGTTCTTC. It yields the protein CASSTGAFSYNEQFF.

V and J are TRBV6-2 or TRBV6-3 and TRBJ1-6, with D unclear. Germline-derived CDR1 and CDR2 are MNHEY and SVGEGT. Trimming took 2 bases from V and 7 from J, leaving 9 bases between them. The CDR3 loop spans 14 amino acids. CDR3 region: CASSYVEGNSPLHF. The CDR3 DNA follows: TGTGCCAGCAGTTACGTGGAGGGAAATTCACCCCTCCACTTT.

The CDR3 reads CASSLSGRWGTDTQYF. DNA of the CDR3: TGTGCCAGCAGCCTTAGCGGGAGGTGGGGCACAGATACGCAGTATTTT. This chain links TRBV13 with TRBJ2-3; 10 bases are shared with TRBD2. The trim removed 5 bases at V and 1 base at J, leaving 6 bases unmatched. The germline CDR1 and CDR2 sequences are PRHDT and FYEKMQ (reference sequence). CDR3 length equals 16 residues.

The chain links TRBV28 to TRBJ1-1; D might be TRBD1 (6 bases). CDR1 is MDHEN and CDR2 is SYDVKM in the germline V gene. Trimming removed 2 bases at V and 5 bases at J, with 15 bases between. CDR3 length equals 15 residues. The CDR3 protein is CASSLGGLRLTEAFF. The CDR3 bases are TGTGCCAGCAGTTTAGGGGGGCTTCGGCTAACTGAAGCTTTCTTT. The entire variable domain, with the rest obtained from reference TRBV28 and TRBJ1-1, is as follows: DVKVTQSSRYLVKRTGEKVFLECVQDMDHENMFWYRQDPGLGLRLIYFSYDVKMKEKGDIPEGYSVSREKKERFSLILESASTNQTSMYLCASSLGGLRLTEAFFGQGTRLTVV.

The table lists this clone with a count of one. CDR3: CASRTGGYSNQPQHF. Written as DNA, the CDR3 is TGCGCCAGCCGGACAGGGGGCTATAGCAATCAGCCCCAGCATTTT. V usage is TRBV10-2 and J usage is TRBJ1-5, with TRBD1 matching 11 bases. CDR1 WSHSY and CDR2 SAAADI come from the germline V gene. This CDR3 comprises 15 residues. The V gene end was trimmed by 8 bases and the J gene end by 0 bases; junction bases not matched to a gene: 3.

The V and J genes are TRBV5-4 and TRBJ2-3, with 7 bases lining up with TRBD1. The V gene's germline CDR1 is SGHNT and CDR2 YYREEE (reference sequence). The V segment lost 0 bases and the J segment 2 bases; nucleotides outside the gene matches: 3. The CDR3 totals 15 residues. The CDR3 loop is CASSLGQGLTDTQYF. The CDR3 region has the DNA TGTGCCAGCAGCTTGGGACAGGGCCTCACAGATACGCAGTATTTT. Looking up the rest from reference TRBV5-4 and TRBJ2-3 gives the full variable domain: ETGVTQSPTHLIKTRGQQVTLRCSSQSGHNTVSWYQQALGQGPQFIFQYYREEENGRGNFPPRFSGLQFPNYSSELNVNALELDDSALYLCASSLGQGLTDTQYFGPGTRLTVL.

V and J are TRBV5-6 and TRBJ1-3, with D hard to call. The germline CDR1 and CDR2 sequences are SGHDT and YYEEEE. V lost 0 bases, J lost 7 bases, and 8 bases lay in between. This CDR3 region has 13 residues. CDR3 sequence: CASSLELWNTIYF. CDR3 coding DNA: TGTGCCAGCAGCTTGGAGCTTTGGAACACCATATATTTT.